This T cell receptor beta chain was found in a study of T cell responses to AZD1222 COVID-19 vaccine. Only in-frame clones appear in the TCRdb table, and some are missing; sequencing was by immunoSEQ multiplex PCR. The repertoire holds about 160,000 clones, with around 87% as singletons. The sequencing used peripheral blood, collected 28 days after the second AZD1222 dose. The receptor's source is an adult who received the AZD1222 COVID-19 vaccine.

The CDR3 loop is CASGGRRNYGYTF. CDR3 DNA: TGCGCCAGCGGGGGGCGCCGGAACTATGGCTACACCTTC. The rearrangement links TRBV10-2 to TRBJ1-2, with D possibly being TRBD1 (6 bases). CDR3 size: 13 residues. V was trimmed by 8 bases and J by 2 bases, leaving 12 bases between them. CDR1 is WSHSY, CDR2 SAAADI, per germline.